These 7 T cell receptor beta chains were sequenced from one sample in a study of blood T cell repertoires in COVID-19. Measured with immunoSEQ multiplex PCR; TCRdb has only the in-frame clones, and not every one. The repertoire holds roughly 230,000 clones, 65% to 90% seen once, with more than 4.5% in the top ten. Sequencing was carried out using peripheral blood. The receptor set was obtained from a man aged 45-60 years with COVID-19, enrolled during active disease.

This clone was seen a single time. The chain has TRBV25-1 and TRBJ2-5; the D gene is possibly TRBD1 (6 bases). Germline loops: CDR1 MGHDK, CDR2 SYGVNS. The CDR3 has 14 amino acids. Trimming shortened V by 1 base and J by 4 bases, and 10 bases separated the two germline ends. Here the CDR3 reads CASSELGRGETQYF. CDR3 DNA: TGTGCCAGCAGTGAATTGGGCAGGGGAGAGACCCAGTACTTC.

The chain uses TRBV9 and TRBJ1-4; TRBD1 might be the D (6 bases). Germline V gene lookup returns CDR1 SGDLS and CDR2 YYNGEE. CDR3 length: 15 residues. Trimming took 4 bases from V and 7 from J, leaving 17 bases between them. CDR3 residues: CASSPQVQGSEKLFF. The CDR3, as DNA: TGTGCCAGCAGCCCTCAAGTGCAGGGGAGTGAAAAACTGTTTTTT.

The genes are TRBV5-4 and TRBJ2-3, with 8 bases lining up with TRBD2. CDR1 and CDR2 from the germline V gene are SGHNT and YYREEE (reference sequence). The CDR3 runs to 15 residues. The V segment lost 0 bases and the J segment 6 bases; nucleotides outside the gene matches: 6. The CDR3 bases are TGTGCCAGCAGCTTGGGCTCGGGGGGGCCGGATACGCAGTATTTT. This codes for CASSLGSGGPDTQYF. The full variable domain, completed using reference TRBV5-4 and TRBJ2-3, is ETGVTQSPTHLIKTRGQQVTLRCSSQSGHNTVSWYQQALGQGPQFIFQYYREEENGRGNFPPRFSGLQFPNYSSELNVNALELDDSALYLCASSLGSGGPDTQYFGPGTRLTVL.

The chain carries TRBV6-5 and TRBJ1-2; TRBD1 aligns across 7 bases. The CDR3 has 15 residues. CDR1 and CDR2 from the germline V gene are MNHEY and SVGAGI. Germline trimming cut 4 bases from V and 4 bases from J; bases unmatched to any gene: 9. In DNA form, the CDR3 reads TGTGCCAGCAGTTCTCCGGGAGGGGGCGCCTATGGCTACACCTTC. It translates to CASSSPGGGAYGYTF.

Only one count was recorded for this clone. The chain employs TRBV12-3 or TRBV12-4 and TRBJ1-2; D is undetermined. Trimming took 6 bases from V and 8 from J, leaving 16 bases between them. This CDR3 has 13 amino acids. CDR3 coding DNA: TGTGCCAGCAGCTCGACCCGAGCGGGCGGCTACACCTTC. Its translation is CASSSTRAGGYTF.

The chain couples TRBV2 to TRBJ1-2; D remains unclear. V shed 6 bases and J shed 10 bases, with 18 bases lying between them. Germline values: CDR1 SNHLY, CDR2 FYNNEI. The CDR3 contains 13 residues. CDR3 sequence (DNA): TGTGCCAGCAGCTACACCCCTGGGCGGGACTACACCTTC. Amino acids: CASSYTPGRDYTF.

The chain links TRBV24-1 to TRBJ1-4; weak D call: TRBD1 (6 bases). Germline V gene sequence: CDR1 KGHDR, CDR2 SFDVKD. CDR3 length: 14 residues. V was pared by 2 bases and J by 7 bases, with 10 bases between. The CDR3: CATSDSRQAEKLFF. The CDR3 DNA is TGTGCCACCAGTGATTCTCGACAGGCTGAAAAACTGTTTTTT.